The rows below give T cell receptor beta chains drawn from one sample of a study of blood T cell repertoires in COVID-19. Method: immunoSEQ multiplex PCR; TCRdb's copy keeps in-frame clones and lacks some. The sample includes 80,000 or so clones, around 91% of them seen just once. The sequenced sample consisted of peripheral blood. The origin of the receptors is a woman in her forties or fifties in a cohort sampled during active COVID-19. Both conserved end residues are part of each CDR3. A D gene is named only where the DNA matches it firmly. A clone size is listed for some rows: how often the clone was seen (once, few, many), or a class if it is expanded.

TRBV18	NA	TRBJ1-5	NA	TGTGCCAGCTCACTCGGTCAGGTTGGAAGCAATCAGCCCCAGCATTTT	CASSLGQVGSNQPQHF
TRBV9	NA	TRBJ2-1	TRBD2	TGTGCCAGCAGCCCCCGGACTAGCTTCAATGAGCAGTTCTTC	CASSPRTSFNEQFF
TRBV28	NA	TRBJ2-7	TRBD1	TGTGCCAGCAATGTGGGACAGGGGGCCTACGAGCAGTACTTC	CASNVGQGAYEQYF
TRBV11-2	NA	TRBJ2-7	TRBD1	TGTGCCAGCAGCCTTGGGACAGGGCTCCCCCCTTGGTACTTC	CASSLGTGLPPWYF
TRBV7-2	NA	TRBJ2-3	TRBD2	TGTGCCAGCAGCTTTGTGGGACTAGCGGGAGATACGCAGTATTTT	CASSFVGLAGDTQYF
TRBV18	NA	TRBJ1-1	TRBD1	TGTGCCAGCTCAGGACAGGGGGGAGCTTTCTTT	CASSGQGGAFF
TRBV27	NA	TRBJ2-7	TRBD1	TGTGCCAGCAAACTAACCCCGGGACAGGTGTTCTACGAGCAGTACTTC	CASKLTPGQVFYEQYF
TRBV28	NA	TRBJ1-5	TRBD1	TGTGCCAGCAGAACCGACAGGGGGCGGCAGCCCCAGCATTTT	CASRTDRGRQPQHF
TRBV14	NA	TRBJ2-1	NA	TGTGCCAGCAGCCAAGAATACAGATACCTGTTCTTC	CASSQEYRYLFF
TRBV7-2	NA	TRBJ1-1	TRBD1	TGTGCCAGCAGCTTAGACGGGACAGGGTATGTTGAAGCTTTCTTT	CASSLDGTGYVEAFF
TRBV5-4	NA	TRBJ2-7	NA	TGTGCCAGCAGCCCCTCAGCGGAGCCATACGAGCAGTACTTC	CASSPSAEPYEQYF
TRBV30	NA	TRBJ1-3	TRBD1	TGTGCCTGGAAAGGGGGCATATCAGGAAACACCATATATTTT	CAWKGGISGNTIYF
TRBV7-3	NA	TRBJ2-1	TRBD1	TGTGCCAGCAGCTTAAGTGGGACAGGGGCGCCTCATGAGCAGTTCTTC	CASSLSGTGAPHEQFF
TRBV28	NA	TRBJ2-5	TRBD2	TGTGCCAGCAGTCCAGCCGGAGGGCGGGAGGCCGAAGAGACCCAGTACTTC	CASSPAGGREAEETQYF
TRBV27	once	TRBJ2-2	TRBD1	TGTGCCAGCAGTGGACCGGGACAGGGGAAAGGCGGGGAGCTGTTTTTT	CASSGPGQGKGGELFF
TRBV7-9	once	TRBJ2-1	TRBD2	TGTGCCAGCAGCTTAGCCCTAAAGCGGGACTCCCCTCGGGATGAGCAGTTCTTC	CASSLALKRDSPRDEQFF
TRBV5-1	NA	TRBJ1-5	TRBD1	TGCGCCAGCAGCCAATCCGGACAGGGTGATCAGCCCCAGCATTTT	CASSQSGQGDQPQHF
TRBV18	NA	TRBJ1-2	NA	TGTGCCAGCTCACCCCTCCCGAGGACAGTGGAATTCTATGGCTACACCTTC	CASSPLPRTVEFYGYTF
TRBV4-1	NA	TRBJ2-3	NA	TGCGCCAGCCGCGAGGAGGGAATAGCCTCAGATACGCAGTATTTT	CASREEGIASDTQYF
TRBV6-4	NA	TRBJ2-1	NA	TGTGCCAGCAGTGACCTAGGTAAGTTTCTTATACGCCAAGTTTACAATGAGCAGTTCTTC	CASSDLGKFLIRQVYNEQFF
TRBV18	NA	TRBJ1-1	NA	TGTGCCAGCTCACCAGGGCCCGGGACACCTAAGAACACTGAAGCTTTCTTT	CASSPGPGTPKNTEAFF
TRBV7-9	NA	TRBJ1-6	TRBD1	TGTGCCAGCAGCTCTGAGACAGGGAGGAATTCACCCCTCCACTTT	CASSSETGRNSPLHF
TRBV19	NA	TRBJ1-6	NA	TGTGCCAGTACGGGGGAGAATAACTATAATTCACCCCTCCACTTT	CASTGENNYNSPLHF
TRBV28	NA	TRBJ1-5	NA	TGTGCCAGCGTTGTCTCGAGCAATCAGCCCCAGCATTTT	CASVVSSNQPQHF
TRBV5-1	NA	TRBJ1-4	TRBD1	TGCGCCAGCAGCCCGCAACAGGGGCCAACTAATGAAAAACTGTTTTTT	CASSPQQGPTNEKLFF
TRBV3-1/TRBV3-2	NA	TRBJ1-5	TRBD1	TGTGCCAGCAGCCAAGAGGGGACAGGGAGTCAGCCCCAGCATTTT	CASSQEGTGSQPQHF
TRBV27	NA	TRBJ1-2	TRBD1	TGTGCCAGCGGGACAGAACATGGCTACACCTTC	CASGTEHGYTF
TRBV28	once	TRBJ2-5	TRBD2	TGTGCCAGCAGTTCTAGCGGAGAGACCCAGTACTTC	CASSSSGETQYF
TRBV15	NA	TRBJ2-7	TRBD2	TGTGCCACCAGCAGAGTGGCTAGCGGGAATAAATACGAGCAGTACTTC	CATSRVASGNKYEQYF
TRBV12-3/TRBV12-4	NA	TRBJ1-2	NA	TGTGCCAGCAGTTTAGCCCCAACGGGGGGCTACACCTTC	CASSLAPTGGYTF
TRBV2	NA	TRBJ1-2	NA	TGTGCCAGCAGTGAAGAGGAGGGCTACACCTTC	CASSEEEGYTF
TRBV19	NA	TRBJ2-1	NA	TGTGCCAGTAGTGGGGCGGGAAGATACAATGAGCAGTTCTTC	CASSGAGRYNEQFF
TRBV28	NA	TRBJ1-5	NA	TGTGCCAGCAGTATACAGGGCGGCAGCAATCAGCCCCAGCATTTT	CASSIQGGSNQPQHF
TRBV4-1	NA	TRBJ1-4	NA	TGCGCCAGCAGCCAAGAGGGGGCAGGCCGAGTTGCAACTAATGAAAAACTGTTTTTT	CASSQEGAGRVATNEKLFF
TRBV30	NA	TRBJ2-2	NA	TGTGCCTGCACATTTGAGGCGACCGGGGAGCTGTTTTTT	CACTFEATGELFF
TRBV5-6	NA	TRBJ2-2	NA	TGTGCCAGCAGCTTGGCCGCCAGGGGGAACACCGGGGAGCTGTTTTTT	CASSLAARGNTGELFF